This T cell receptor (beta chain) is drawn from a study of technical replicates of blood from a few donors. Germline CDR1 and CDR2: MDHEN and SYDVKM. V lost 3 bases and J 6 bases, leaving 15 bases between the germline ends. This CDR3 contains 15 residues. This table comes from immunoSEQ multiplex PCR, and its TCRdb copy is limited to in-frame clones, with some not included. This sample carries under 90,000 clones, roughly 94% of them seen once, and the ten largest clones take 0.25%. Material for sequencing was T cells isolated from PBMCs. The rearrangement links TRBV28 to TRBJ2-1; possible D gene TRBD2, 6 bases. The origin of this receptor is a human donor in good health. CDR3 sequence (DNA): TGTGCCAGCAGTTTCGGGTGGGAGGATGGCAATGAGCAGTTCTTC. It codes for CASSFGWEDGNEQFF.